The sequence of this T cell receptor (beta chain) was determined in a study of T cell repertoires in cytomegalovirus infection. A remark on this clonotype: Its antigen is undetermined.

TCRdb redid the calling of the reads with MiXCR, one entry per CDR3 protein. This table holds 400,000 to 600,000 distinct CDR3 sequences, 42% found once. Notes on the study in general: Dominant in the ex vivo response were TCR beta clonotypes restricted by HLA-C and specific for CMV. Individuals carrying CMV plus the relevant HLA were identified by cumulative frequency of public TCR beta families.

The sequence was obtained from a human donor in good health (CMV status not recorded). Some clones in this sample may be carry-over from other donors' samples. This sample comprised cultured PBMCs, obtained from culture after CMV antigen stimulation.

In nucleotides, the CDR3 is TGTGCCAGCAGTGTTGGGGCGCGTTCGGGCGAGCAGTACTTC. Translated, it gives CASSVGARSGEQYF. J is TRBJ2-7 and V is TRBV2, with D maybe TRBD1 (5 bases). Per germline, CDR1 SNHLY and CDR2 FYNNEI. This CDR3 contains 14 residues. The V end lost 4 bases, the J end lost 6 bases, and 16 bases lay between the germline ends. Full variable domain (remainder filled in from reference TRBV2 and TRBJ2-7): EPEVTQTPSHQVTQMGQEVILRCVPISNHLYFYWYRQILGQKVEFLVSFYNNEISEKSEIFDDQFSVERPDGSNFTLKIRSTKLEDSAMYFCASSVGARSGEQYFGPGTRLTVT.